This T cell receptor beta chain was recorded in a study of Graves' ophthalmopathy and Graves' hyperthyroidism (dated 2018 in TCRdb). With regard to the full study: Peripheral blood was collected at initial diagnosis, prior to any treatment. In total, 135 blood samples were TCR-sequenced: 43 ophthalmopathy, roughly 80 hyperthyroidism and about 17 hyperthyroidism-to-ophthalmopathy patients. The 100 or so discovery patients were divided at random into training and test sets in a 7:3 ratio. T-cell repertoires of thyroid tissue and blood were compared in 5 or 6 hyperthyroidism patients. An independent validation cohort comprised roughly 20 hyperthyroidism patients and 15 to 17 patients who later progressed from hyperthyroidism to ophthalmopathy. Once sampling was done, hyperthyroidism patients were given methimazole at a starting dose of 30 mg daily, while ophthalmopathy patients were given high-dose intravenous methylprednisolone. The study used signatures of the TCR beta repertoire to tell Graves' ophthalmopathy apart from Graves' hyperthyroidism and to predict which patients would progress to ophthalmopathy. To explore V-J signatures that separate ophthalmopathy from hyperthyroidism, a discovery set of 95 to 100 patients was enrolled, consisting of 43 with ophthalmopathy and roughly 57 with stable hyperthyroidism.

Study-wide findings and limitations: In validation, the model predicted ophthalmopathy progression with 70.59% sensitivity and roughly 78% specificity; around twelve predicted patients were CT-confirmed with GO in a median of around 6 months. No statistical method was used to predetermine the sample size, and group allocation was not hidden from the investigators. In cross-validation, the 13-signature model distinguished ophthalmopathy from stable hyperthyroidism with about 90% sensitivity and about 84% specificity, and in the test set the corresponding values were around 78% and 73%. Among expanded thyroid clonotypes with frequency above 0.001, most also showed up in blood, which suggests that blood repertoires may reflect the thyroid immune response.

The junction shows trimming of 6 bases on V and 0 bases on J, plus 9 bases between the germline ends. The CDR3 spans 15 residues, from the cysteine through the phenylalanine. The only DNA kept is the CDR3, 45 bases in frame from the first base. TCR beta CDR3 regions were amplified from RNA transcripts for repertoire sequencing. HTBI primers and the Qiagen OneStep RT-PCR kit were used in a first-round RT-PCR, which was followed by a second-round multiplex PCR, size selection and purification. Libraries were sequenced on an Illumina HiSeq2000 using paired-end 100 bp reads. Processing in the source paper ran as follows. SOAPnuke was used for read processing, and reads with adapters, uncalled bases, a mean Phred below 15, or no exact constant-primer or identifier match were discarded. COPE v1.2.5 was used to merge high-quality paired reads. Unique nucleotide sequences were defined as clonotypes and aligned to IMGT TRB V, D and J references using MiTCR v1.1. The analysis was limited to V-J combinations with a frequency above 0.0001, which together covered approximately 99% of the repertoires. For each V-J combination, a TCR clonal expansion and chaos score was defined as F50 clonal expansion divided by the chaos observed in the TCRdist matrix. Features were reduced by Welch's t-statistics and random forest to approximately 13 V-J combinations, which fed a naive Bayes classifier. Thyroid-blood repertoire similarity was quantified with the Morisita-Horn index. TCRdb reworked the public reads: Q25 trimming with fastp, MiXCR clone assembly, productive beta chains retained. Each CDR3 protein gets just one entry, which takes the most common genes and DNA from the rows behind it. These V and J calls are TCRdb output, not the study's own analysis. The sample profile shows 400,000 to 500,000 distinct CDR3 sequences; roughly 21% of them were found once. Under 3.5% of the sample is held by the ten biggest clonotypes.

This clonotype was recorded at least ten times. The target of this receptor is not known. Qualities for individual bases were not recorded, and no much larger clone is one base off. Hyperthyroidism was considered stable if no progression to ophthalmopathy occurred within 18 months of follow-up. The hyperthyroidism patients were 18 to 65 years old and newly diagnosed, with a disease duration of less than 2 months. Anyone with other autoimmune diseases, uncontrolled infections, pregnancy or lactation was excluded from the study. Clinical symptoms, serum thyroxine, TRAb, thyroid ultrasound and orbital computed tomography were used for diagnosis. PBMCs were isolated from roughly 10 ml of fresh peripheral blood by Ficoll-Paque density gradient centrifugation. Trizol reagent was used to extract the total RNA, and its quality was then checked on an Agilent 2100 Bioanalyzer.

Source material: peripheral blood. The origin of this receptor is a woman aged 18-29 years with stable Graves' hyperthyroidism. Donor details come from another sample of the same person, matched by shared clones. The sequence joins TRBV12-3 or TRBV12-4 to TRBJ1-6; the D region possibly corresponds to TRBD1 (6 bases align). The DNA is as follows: TGTGCCAGCAGGGACAGCAGCTCCTATAATTCACCCCTCCACTTT. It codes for CASRDSSSYNSPLHF.